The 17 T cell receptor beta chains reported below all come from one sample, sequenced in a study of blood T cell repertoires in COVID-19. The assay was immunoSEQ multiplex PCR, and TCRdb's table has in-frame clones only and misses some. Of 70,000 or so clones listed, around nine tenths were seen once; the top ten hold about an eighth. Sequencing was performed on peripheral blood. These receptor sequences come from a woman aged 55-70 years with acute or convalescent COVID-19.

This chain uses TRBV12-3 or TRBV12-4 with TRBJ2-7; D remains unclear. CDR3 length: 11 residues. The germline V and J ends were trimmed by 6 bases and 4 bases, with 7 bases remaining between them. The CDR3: CASSNQYEQYF. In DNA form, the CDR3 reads TGTGCCAGCAGCAACCAGTACGAGCAGTACTTC.

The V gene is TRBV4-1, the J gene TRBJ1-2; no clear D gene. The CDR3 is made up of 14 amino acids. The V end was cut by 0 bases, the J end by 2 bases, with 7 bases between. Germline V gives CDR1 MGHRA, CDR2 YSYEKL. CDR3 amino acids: CASSQEQRNYGYTF. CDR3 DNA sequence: TGCGCCAGCAGCCAAGAACAGCGGAACTATGGCTACACCTTC.

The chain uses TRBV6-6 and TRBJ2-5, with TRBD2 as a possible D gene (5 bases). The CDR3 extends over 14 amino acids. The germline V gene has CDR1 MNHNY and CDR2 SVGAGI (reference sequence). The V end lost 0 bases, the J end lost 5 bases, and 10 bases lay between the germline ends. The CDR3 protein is CASSYSSREETQYF. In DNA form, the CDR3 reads TGTGCCAGCAGTTACTCTTCTAGGGAGGAGACCCAGTACTTC.

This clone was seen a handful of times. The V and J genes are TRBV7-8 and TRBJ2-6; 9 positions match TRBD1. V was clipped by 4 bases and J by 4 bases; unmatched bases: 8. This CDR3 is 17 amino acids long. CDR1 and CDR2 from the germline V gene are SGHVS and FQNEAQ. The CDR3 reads CASSSERTGVGANVLTF. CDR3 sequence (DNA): TGTGCCAGCAGCTCCGAACGGACAGGGGTCGGGGCCAACGTCCTGACTTTC. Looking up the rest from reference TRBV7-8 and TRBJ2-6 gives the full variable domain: GAGVSQSPRYKVAKRGQDVALRCDPISGHVSLFWYQQALGQGPEFLTYFQNEAQLDKSGLPSDRFFAERPEGSVSTLKIQRTQQEDSAVYLCASSSERTGVGANVLTFGAGSRLTVL.

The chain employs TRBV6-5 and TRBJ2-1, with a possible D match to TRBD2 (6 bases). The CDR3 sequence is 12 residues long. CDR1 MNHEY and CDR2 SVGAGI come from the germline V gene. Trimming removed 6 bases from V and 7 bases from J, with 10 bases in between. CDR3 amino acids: CASRQGGNEQFF. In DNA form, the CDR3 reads TGTGCCAGCAGGCAGGGAGGTAATGAGCAGTTCTTC.

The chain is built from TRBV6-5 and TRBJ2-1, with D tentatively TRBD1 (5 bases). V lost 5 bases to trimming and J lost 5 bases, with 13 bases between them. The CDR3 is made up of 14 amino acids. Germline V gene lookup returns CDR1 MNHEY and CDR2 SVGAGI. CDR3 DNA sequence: TGTGCCAGCAGTCCTCCGACAGAACACAATGAGCAGTTCTTC. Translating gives CASSPPTEHNEQFF.

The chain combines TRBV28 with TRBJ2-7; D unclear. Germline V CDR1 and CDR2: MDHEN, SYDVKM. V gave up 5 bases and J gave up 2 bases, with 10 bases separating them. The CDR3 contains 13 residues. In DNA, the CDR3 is TGTGCCAGCAGTCCGGCAGGCCCCTACGAGCAGTACTTC. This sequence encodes CASSPAGPYEQYF.

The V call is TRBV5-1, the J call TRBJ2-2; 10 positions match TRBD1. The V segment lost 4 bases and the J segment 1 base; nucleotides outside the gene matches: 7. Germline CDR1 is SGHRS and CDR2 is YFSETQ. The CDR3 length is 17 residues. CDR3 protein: CASSTRQGAGNTGELFF. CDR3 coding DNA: TGCGCCAGCAGCACCAGACAGGGGGCGGGGAACACCGGGGAGCTGTTTTTT.

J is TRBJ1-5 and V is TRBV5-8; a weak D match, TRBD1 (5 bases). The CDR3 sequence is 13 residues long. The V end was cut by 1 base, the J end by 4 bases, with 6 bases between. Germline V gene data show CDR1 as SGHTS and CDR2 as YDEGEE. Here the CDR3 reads CASSLRGNQPQHF. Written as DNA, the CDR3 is TGTGCCAGCAGCTTGCGGGGGAATCAGCCCCAGCATTTT.

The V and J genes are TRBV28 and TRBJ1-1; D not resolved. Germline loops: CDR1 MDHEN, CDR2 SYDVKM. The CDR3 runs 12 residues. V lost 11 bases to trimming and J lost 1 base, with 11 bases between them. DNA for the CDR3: TGTGCCGTACGGCAGGCGAACACTGAAGCTTTCTTT. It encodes CAVRQANTEAFF. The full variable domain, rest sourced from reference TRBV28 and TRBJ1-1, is DVKVTQSSRYLVKRTGEKVFLECVQDMDHENMFWYRQDPGLGLRLIYFSYDVKMKEKGDIPEGYSVSREKKERFSLILESASTNQTSMYLCAVRQANTEAFFGQGTRLTVV.

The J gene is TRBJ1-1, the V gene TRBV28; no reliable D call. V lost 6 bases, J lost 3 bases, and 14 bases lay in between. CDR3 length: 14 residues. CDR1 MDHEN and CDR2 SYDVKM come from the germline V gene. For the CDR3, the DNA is TGTGCCAGCAGCGGTGCGGGCCGGTACACTGAAGCTTTCTTT. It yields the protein CASSGAGRYTEAFF.

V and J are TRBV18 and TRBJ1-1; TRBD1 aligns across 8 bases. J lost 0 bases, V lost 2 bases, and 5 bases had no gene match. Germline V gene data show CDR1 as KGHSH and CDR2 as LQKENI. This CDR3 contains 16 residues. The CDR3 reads CASSPVQGGMNTEAFF. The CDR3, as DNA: TGTGCCAGCTCACCAGTACAGGGGGGGATGAACACTGAAGCTTTCTTT.

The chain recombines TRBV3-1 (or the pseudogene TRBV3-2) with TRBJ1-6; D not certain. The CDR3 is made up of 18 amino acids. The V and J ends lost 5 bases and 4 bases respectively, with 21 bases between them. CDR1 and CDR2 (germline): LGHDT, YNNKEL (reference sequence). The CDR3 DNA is TGTGCCAGCAGCTTAACTCCATTGGCGGAAAAATATAATTCACCCCTCCACTTT. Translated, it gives CASSLTPLAEKYNSPLHF.

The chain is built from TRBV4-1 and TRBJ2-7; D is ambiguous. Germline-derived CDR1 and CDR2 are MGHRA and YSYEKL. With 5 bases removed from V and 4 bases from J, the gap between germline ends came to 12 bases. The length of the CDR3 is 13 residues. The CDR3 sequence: CASSLASGYEQYF. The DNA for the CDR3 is TGCGCCAGCAGCTTGGCGTCAGGATACGAGCAGTACTTC.

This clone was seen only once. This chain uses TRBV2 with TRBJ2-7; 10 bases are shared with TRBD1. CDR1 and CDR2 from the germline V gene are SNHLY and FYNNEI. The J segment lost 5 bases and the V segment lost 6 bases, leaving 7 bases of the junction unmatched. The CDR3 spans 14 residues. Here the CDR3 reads CASSLDRGPDEQYF. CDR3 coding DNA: TGTGCCAGCAGCCTAGACAGGGGGCCGGACGAGCAGTACTTC.

The CDR3 sequence is CASSQDSGGDVETQYF. The CDR3 nucleotides are TGTGCCAGCAGCCAAGATTCGGGGGGAGATGTGGAGACCCAGTACTTC. This chain uses TRBV3-1 (or the pseudogene TRBV3-2) with TRBJ2-5; TRBD2 matches at 7 bases. CDR1 is LGHDT and CDR2 is YNNKEL in the germline V gene (reference sequence). The CDR3 loop spans 16 amino acids. The V segment lost 0 bases and the J segment 5 bases; nucleotides outside the gene matches: 9.

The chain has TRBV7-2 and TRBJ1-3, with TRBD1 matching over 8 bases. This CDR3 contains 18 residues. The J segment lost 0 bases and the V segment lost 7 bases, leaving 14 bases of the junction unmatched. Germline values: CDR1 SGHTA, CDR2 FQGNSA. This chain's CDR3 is CASTWTGSFSGSGNTIYF. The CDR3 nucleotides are TGTGCCAGCACCTGGACAGGGTCCTTTTCCGGCTCTGGAAACACCATATATTTT.